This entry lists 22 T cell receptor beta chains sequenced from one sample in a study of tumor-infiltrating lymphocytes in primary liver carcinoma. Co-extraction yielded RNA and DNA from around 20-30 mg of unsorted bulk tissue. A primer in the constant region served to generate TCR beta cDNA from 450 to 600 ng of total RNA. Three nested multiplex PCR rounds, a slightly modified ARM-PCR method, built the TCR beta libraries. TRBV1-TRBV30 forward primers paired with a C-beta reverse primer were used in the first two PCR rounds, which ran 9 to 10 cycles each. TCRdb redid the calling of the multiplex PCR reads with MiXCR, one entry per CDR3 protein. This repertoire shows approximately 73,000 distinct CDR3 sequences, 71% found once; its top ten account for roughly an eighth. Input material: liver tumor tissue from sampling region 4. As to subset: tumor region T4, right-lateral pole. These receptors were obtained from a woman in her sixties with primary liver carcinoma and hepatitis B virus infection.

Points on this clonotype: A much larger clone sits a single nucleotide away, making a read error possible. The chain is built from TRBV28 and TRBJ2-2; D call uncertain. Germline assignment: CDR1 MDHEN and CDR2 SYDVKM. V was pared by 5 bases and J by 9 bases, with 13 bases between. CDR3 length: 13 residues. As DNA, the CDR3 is TGTGCCAGCAGTCTCAACAGCAGCCGGGAGCTGTTTTTT. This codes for CASSLNSSRELFF.

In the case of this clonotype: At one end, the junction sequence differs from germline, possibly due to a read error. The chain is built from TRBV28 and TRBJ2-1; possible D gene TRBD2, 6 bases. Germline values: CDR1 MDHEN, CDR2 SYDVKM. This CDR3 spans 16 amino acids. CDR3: CVSTATNGRSPNEQFF. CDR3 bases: TGTGTCAGCACCGCCACTAACGGGAGATCTCCTAATGAGCAGTTCTTC.

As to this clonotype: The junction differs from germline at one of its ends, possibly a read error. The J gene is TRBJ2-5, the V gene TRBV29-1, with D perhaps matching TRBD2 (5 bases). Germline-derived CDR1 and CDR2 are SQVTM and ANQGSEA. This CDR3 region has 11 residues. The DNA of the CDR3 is TGCAGCGTTTGCGGGCTTGAGACCCGGTACTTC. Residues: CSVCGLETRYF.

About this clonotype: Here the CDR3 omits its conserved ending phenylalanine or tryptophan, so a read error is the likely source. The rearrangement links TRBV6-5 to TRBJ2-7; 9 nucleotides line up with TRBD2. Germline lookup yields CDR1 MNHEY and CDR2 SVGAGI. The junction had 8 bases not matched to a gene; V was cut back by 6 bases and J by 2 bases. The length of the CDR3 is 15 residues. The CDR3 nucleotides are TGTGCCAGCAGCGCGGCGGCGGGAGGGCCCTACGAGCAGTACCTC. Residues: CASSAAAGGPYEQYL.

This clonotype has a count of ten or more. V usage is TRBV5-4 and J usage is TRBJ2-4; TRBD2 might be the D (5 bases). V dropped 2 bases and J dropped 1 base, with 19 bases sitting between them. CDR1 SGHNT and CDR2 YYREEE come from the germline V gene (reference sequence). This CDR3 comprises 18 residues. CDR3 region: CASSLPGNSAGAKNIQYF. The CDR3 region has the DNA TGTGCCAGCAGCTTACCCGGGAACTCCGCCGGGGCCAAAAACATTCAGTACTTC.

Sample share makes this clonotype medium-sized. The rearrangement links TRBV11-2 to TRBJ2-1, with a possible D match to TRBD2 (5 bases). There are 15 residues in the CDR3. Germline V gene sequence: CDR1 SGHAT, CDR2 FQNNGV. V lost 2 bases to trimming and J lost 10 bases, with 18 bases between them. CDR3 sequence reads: CASSLTSPSTGEQFF. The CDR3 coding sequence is TGTGCCAGCAGCTTAACATCACCGTCCACGGGGGAGCAGTTCTTC.

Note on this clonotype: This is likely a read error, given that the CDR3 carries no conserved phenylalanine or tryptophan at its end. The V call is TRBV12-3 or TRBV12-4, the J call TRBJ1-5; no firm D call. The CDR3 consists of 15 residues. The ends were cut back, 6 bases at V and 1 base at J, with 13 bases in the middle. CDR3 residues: CASSPETESNQPQHL. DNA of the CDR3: TGTGCCAGCAGCCCCGAGACGGAGAGCAATCAGCCCCAGCATTTA.

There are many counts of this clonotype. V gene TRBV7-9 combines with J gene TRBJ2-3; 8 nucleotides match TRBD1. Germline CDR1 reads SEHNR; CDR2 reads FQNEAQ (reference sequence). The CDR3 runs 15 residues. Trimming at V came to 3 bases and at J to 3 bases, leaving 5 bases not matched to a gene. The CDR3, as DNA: TGTGCCAGCAGCTTTGGACAGGGTGGAACAGATACGCAGTATTTT. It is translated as CASSFGQGGTDTQYF. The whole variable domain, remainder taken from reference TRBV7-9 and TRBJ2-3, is DTGVSQNPRHKITKRGQNVTFRCDPISEHNRLYWYRQTLGQGPEFLTYFQNEAQLEKSRLLSDRFSAERPKGSFSTLEIQRTEQGDSAMYLCASSFGQGGTDTQYFGPGTRLTVL.

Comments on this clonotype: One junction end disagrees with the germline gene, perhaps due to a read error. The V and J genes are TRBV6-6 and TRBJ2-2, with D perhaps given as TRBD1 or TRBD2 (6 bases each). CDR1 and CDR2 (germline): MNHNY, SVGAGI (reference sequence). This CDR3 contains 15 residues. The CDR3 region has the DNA TGTGCCAGCAGTCACGGGGGCAGCAACACCGGGGAACTGTTTTTT. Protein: CASSHGGSNTGELFF.

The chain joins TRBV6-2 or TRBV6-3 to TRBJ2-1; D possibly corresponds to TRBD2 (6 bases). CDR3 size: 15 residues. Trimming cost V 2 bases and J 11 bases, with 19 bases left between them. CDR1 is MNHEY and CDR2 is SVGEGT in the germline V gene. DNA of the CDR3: TGTGCCAGCAGTTACGTTTCCGGCGGGCGGGGCAAGCAGTTCTTC. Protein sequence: CASSYVSGGRGKQFF.

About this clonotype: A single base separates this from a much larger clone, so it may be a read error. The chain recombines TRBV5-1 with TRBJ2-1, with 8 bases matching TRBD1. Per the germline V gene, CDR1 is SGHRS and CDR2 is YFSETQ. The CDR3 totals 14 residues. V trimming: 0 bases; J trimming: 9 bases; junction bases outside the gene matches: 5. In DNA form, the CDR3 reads TGCGCCAGCAGCTTGGGGGACAGGCTCAGTGAGCAGTTCTTC. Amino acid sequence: CASSLGDRLSEQFF.

The CDR3 sequence: CISSQGGLGSYEQYF. Written as DNA, the CDR3 is TGTATCAGCAGCCAAGGGGGACTCGGCTCCTACGAGCAGTACTTC. The chain carries TRBV4-2 and TRBJ2-7; D may match TRBD1 or TRBD2 (6 bases each). The CDR3 is 15 amino acids. The germline V gene encodes CDR1 LGHNA and CDR2 YNFKEQ.

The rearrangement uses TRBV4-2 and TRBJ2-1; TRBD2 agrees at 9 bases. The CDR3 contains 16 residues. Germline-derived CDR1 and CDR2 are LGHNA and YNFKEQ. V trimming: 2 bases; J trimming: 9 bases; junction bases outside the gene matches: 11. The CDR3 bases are TGTGCCAGCAGCCAAAATAGGGCTAGCGGGATGAGTGAGCAGTTCTTC. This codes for CASSQNRASGMSEQFF.

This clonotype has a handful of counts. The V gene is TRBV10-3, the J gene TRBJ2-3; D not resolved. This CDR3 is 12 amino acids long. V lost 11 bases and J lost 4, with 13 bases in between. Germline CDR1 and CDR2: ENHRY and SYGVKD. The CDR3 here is CAVKASADTQYF. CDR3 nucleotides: TGTGCCGTGAAGGCTAGTGCAGATACGCAGTATTTT.

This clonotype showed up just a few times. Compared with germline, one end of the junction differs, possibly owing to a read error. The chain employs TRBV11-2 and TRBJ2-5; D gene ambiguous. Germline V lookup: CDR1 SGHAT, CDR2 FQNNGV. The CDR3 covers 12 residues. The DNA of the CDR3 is TGTACCAGCAGCCTCCCGAACACGACCCAGTACTTC. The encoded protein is CTSSLPNTTQYF.

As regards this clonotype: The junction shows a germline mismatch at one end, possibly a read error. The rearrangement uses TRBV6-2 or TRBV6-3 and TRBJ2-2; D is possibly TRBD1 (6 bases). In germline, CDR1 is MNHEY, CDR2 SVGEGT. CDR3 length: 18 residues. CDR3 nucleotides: TGTGTCAGCAGTTACTCGAGTTTTTGGACAGATAACACCGGGGAGCTGTTTTTT. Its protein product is CVSSYSSFWTDNTGELFF.

The DNA for the CDR3 is TGTGCCAGTGTGACGAGGAGCTCTGGGGCCAACGTCCTGACTTTC. Amino acid sequence: CASVTRSSGANVLTF. The chain has TRBV13 and TRBJ2-6; D is ambiguous. CDR3 length: 15 residues. The germline CDR1 and CDR2 sequences are PRHDT and FYEKMQ (reference sequence). V was clipped by 9 bases and J by 0 bases, with 12 bases between them.

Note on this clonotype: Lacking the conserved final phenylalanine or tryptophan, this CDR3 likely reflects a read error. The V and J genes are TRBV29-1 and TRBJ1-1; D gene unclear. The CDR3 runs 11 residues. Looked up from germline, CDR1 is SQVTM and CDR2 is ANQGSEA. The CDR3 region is CNVATDAIAFY. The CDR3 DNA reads TGCAACGTAGCCACCGATGCTATCGCTTTCTAT.

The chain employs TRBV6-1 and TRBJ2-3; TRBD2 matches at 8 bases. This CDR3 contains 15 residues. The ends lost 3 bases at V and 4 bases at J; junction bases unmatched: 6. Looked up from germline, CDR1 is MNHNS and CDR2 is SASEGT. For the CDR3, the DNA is TGTGCCAGCAGTGACGGGGGGGTAGGTCCAGATACGCAGTATTTT. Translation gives CASSDGGVGPDTQYF.

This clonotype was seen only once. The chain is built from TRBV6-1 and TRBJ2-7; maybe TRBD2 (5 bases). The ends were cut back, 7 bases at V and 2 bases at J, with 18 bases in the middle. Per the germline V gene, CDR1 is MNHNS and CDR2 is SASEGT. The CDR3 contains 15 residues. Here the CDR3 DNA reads TGTGCCAGCATCGAAGCAGGACTCGCAACCTACGAGCAGTACTTC. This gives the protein CASIEAGLATYEQYF.

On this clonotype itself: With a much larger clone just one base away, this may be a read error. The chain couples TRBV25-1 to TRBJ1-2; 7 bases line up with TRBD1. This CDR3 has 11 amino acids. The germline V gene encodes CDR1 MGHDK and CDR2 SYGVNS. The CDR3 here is CPSSRGHGYTF. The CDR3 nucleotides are TGTCCCAGCAGTAGGGGGCACGGCTACACCTTC.

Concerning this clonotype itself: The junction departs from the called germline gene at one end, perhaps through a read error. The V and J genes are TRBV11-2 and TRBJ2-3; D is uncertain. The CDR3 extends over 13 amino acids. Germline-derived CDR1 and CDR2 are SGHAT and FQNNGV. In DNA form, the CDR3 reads TGTACCAGCAGCTTAGAACGAGGAGATACGCAGTATTTC. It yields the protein CTSSLERGDTQYF.